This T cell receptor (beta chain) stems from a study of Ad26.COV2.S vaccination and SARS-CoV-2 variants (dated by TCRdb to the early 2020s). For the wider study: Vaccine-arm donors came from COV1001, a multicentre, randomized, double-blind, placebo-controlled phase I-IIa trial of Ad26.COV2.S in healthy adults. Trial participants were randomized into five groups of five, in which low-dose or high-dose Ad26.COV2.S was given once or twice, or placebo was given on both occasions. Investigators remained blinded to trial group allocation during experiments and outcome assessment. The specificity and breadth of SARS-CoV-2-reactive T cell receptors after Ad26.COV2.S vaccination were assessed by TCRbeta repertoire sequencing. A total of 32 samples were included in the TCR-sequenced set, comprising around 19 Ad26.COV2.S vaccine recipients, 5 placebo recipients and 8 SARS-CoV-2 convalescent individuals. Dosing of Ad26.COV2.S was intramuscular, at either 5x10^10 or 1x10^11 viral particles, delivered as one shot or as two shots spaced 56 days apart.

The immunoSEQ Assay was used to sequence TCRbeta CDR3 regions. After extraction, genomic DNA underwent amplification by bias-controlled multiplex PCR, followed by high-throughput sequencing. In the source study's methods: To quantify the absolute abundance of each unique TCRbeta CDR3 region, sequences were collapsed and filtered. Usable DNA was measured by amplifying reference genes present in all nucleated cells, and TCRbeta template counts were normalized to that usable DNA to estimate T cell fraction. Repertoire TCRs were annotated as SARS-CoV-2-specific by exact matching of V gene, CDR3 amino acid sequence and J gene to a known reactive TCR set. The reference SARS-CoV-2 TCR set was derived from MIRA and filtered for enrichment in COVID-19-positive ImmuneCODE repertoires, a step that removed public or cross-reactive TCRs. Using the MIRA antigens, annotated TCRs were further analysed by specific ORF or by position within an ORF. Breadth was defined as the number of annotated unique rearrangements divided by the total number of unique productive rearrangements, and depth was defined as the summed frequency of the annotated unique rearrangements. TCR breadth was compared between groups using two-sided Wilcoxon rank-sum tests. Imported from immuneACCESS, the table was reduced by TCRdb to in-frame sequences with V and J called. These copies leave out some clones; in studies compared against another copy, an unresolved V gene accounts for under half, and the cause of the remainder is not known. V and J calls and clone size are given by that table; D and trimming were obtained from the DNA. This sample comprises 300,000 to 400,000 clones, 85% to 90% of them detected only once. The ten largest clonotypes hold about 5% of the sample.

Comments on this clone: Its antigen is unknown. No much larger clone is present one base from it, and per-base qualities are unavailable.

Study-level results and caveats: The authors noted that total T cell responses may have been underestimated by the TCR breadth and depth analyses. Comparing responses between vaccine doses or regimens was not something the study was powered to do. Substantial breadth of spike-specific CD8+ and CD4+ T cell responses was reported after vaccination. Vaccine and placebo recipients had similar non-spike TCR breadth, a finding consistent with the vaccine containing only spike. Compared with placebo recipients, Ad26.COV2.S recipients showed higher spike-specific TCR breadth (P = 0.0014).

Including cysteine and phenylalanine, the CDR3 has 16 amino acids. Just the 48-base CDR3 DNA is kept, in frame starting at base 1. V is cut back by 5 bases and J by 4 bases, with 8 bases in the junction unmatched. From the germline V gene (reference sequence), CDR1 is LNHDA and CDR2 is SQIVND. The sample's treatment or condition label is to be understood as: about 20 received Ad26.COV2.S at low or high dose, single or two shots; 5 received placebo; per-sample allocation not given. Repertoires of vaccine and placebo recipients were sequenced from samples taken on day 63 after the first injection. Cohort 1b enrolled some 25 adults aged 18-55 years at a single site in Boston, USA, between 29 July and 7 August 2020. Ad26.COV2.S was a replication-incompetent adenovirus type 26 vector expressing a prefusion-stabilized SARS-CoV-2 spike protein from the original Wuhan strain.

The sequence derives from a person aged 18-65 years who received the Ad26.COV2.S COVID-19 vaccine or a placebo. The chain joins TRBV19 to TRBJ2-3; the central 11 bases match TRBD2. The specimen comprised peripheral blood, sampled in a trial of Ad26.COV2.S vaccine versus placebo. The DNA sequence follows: TGTGCCAGTAGTCTTAGCGGGGGGGGCCTTGCAGATACGCAGTATTTT. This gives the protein CASSLSGGGLADTQYF.